These T cell receptor beta chains were read from a single sample in a study of CD8+CD57+ T cells in acquired aplastic anemia. TCRdb fed the reads into MiXCR, producing one record per CDR3 protein. In the table there are hundreds of thousands of distinct CDR3 sequences, around 30% of which are singletons. The sequenced sample was sorted CD4+, CD8+, or CD8+CD57+ T cells (not recorded which) from PBMCs. These receptors came from a human donor with aplastic anemia. The CDR3 runs from the conserved cysteine through the conserved F or W. The order of the fields is clone size, D gene, CDR3 length, V gene, J gene, CDR3 protein, CDR3 DNA. The D gene is left open where the match is weak. A clone size is listed for some rows: how often the clone was seen (once, few, many), or a class if it is expanded.

abundance: NA; d_gene: TRBD1; len: 17; v_gene: TRBV10-1; j_gene: TRBJ1-5; CDR3aa: CASSSGTGAVWNQPQHF; CDR3nt: TGCGCCAGCAGCTCCGGGACAGGTGCCGTGTGGAATCAGCCCCAGCATTTT
abundance: few; d_gene: NA; len: 12; v_gene: TRBV20-1; j_gene: TRBJ2-1; CDR3aa: CSAGLSYNEQFF; CDR3nt: TGCAGTGCTGGGTTATCCTACAATGAGCAGTTCTTC
abundance: NA; d_gene: NA; len: 17; v_gene: TRBV3-1; j_gene: TRBJ2-3; CDR3aa: CTSSQDLPGDPTDTQYF; CDR3nt: TGTACCAGCAGCCAAGATCTTCCGGGGGATCCTACAGATACGCAGTATTTT
abundance: NA; d_gene: NA; len: 12; v_gene: TRBV4-2; j_gene: TRBJ2-1; CDR3aa: CASGQDLYEQFF; CDR3nt: TGTGCCAGCGGCCAAGATCTGTATGAGCAGTTCTTC
abundance: few; d_gene: NA; len: 17; v_gene: TRBV20-1; j_gene: TRBJ2-1; CDR3aa: CSARDRPPRASYNEQFF; CDR3nt: TGCAGTGCTAGAGATCGTCCTCCTAGGGCATCCTACAATGAGCAGTTCTTC
abundance: once; d_gene: TRBD2; len: 15; v_gene: TRBV25-1; j_gene: TRBJ2-1; CDR3aa: CASSILPGRAHEQFF; CDR3nt: TGTGCCAGTAGTATATTGCCCGGGAGGGCCCATGAGCAGTTCTTC
abundance: few; d_gene: NA; len: 14; v_gene: TRBV10-3; j_gene: TRBJ2-5; CDR3aa: CAISPGSYQETQYF; CDR3nt: TGTGCCATCAGCCCGGGGTCGTACCAAGAGACCCAGTACTTC
abundance: once; d_gene: NA; len: 12; v_gene: TRBV10-3; j_gene: TRBJ1-2; CDR3aa: CAIRKGNYGYTF; CDR3nt: TGTGCCATCAGAAAGGGTAACTATGGCTACACCTTC
abundance: NA; d_gene: TRBD2; len: 15; v_gene: TRBV5-6; j_gene: TRBJ2-7; CDR3aa: CASSLVGTSEYEQYF; CDR3nt: TGTGCCAGCAGCTTGGTAGGGACTAGCGAGTACGAGCAGTACTTC
abundance: NA; d_gene: NA; len: 13; v_gene: TRBV6-1; j_gene: TRBJ2-7; CDR3aa: CASIALPSGEQYF; CDR3nt: TGTGCCAGCATTGCCCTCCCCTCCGGCGAGCAGTACTTC
abundance: NA; d_gene: TRBD2; len: 15; v_gene: TRBV2; j_gene: TRBJ2-3; CDR3aa: CASSQTSGWSDTQYF; CDR3nt: TGTGCCAGCAGCCAGACTAGCGGGTGGTCGGATACGCAGTATTTT
abundance: many; d_gene: NA; len: 17; v_gene: TRBV2; j_gene: TRBJ1-5; CDR3aa: CASSVIGGAPSNQPQHF; CDR3nt: TGTGCCAGCAGTGTAATTGGGGGCGCTCCGAGCAATCAGCCCCAGCATTTT
abundance: many; d_gene: TRBD2; len: 17; v_gene: TRBV24-1; j_gene: TRBJ2-5; CDR3aa: CATSDRGAGGPSETQYF; CDR3nt: TGTGCCACCAGTGACAGAGGAGCGGGAGGGCCGTCGGAGACCCAGTACTTC
abundance: NA; d_gene: TRBD2; len: 17; v_gene: TRBV5-6; j_gene: TRBJ2-7; CDR3aa: CASSLDGSGIWSYEQYF; CDR3nt: TGTGCCAGCAGCTTGGATGGTAGCGGGATATGGTCCTACGAGCAGTACTTC
abundance: NA; d_gene: NA; len: 15; v_gene: TRBV30; j_gene: TRBJ1-6; CDR3aa: CAWSVRRRDNSPLHF; CDR3nt: TGTGCCTGGAGTGTACGGAGGAGGGATAATTCACCCCTCCACTTT
abundance: NA; d_gene: TRBD1; len: 14; v_gene: TRBV19; j_gene: TRBJ1-5; CDR3aa: CAWSRTGYQQPQHF; CDR3nt: TGTGCCTGGAGTAGGACAGGGTATCAACAGCCCCAGCATTTT
abundance: NA; d_gene: NA; len: 14; v_gene: TRBV12-3/TRBV12-4; j_gene: TRBJ2-2; CDR3aa: CASTLRVGNGELFF; CDR3nt: TGTGCCAGCACCCTTCGCGTGGGGAATGGGGAGCTGTTTTTT
abundance: NA; d_gene: NA; len: 13; v_gene: TRBV20-1; j_gene: TRBJ2-7; CDR3aa: CSANAQSHYEQYF; CDR3nt: TGCAGTGCTAACGCACAATCCCACTACGAGCAGTACTTC
abundance: NA; d_gene: NA; len: 14; v_gene: TRBV6-5; j_gene: TRBJ1-2; CDR3aa: CASSYSSGDYGCTF; CDR3nt: TGTGCCAGCAGTTACTCTTCAGGGGACTATGGCTGCACCTTC
abundance: few; d_gene: NA; len: 16; v_gene: TRBV12-3/TRBV12-4; j_gene: TRBJ2-3; CDR3aa: CASCNRVLARADTQYF; CDR3nt: TGTGCCAGCTGTAACCGGGTCCTCGCACGGGCAGATACGCAGTATTTT
abundance: NA; d_gene: NA; len: 16; v_gene: TRBV4-2; j_gene: TRBJ2-3; CDR3aa: CASSQEAGKVTDTQYF; CDR3nt: TGTGCCAGCAGCCAAGAAGCAGGGAAGGTGACAGATACGCAGTATTTT
abundance: NA; d_gene: TRBD1; len: 17; v_gene: TRBV14; j_gene: TRBJ1-2; CDR3aa: CASGSEREGGTAHGYTF; CDR3nt: TGTGCCAGCGGCTCAGAGCGAGAGGGAGGGACAGCTCATGGCTACACCTTC
abundance: NA; d_gene: TRBD2; len: 17; v_gene: TRBV19; j_gene: TRBJ2-2; CDR3aa: CASSSLAGGFGTGELFF; CDR3nt: TGTGCCAGTAGTTCCCTAGCGGGAGGGTTTGGCACCGGGGAGCTGTTTTTT
abundance: NA; d_gene: TRBD1; len: 14; v_gene: TRBV20-1; j_gene: TRBJ1-1; CDR3aa: CSAPSDRVNTEAFF; CDR3nt: TGCAGTGCTCCATCAGACAGGGTGAACACTGAAGCTTTCTTT
abundance: NA; d_gene: TRBD2; len: 17; v_gene: TRBV2; j_gene: TRBJ2-3; CDR3aa: CASRNRVIAGGDDTQYF; CDR3nt: TGTGCCAGCAGAAACCGTGTGATAGCGGGAGGCGATGATACGCAGTATTTT
abundance: NA; d_gene: TRBD1; len: 14; v_gene: TRBV20-1; j_gene: TRBJ2-1; CDR3aa: CSAETGVFYNEQFF; CDR3nt: TGCAGTGCAGAGACAGGGGTATTTTACAATGAGCAGTTCTTC
abundance: NA; d_gene: NA; len: 13; v_gene: TRBV24-1; j_gene: TRBJ1-1; CDR3aa: CATSLFPGRVAFF; CDR3nt: TGTGCCACCAGTTTATTTCCTGGGCGTGTGGCTTTCTTT
abundance: few; d_gene: TRBD1; len: 17; v_gene: TRBV20-1; j_gene: TRBJ1-1; CDR3aa: CSAQSDRGVLMNTEAFF; CDR3nt: TGCAGTGCTCAGTCGGACAGGGGGGTCCTCATGAACACTGAAGCTTTCTTT
abundance: many; d_gene: NA; len: 17; v_gene: TRBV2; j_gene: TRBJ2-6; CDR3aa: CASRNDRLGTGANVLTF; CDR3nt: TGTGCCAGCAGAAACGACAGGTTGGGCACTGGGGCCAACGTCCTGACTTTC
abundance: NA; d_gene: NA; len: 17; v_gene: TRBV5-6; j_gene: TRBJ1-5; CDR3aa: CASSTYHKGLGNQPQHF; CDR3nt: TGTGCCAGCAGCACCTACCATAAGGGGCTAGGCAATCAGCCCCAGCATTTT
abundance: NA; d_gene: TRBD1; len: 16; v_gene: TRBV11-2; j_gene: TRBJ2-1; CDR3aa: CASSLVGRDRNNEQFF; CDR3nt: TGTGCCAGCAGCTTAGTAGGTCGGGACAGAAACAATGAGCAGTTCTTC
abundance: NA; d_gene: NA; len: 15; v_gene: TRBV12-3/TRBV12-4; j_gene: TRBJ2-3; CDR3aa: CASRFQGLSTDTQYF; CDR3nt: TGTGCCAGCAGGTTCCAAGGGCTAAGCACAGATACGCAGTATTTT
abundance: many; d_gene: NA; len: 12; v_gene: TRBV20-1; j_gene: TRBJ2-2; CDR3aa: CSARGRAGELFF; CDR3nt: TGCAGTGCTAGAGGCCGGGCCGGGGAGCTGTTTTTT